This T cell receptor beta chain comes out of a study of cytomegalovirus exposure and HLA in healthy donors. Overall study results and limits: In a later analysis, V- and J-gene trimming of beta chains associated with a DCLRE1C missense variant, replicated independently.

Regarding donors, all were healthy bone marrow donors. There are 12 residues in the CDR3. The V and J ends lost 7 bases and 4 bases, in that order; junction bases with no gene match: 3. Germline V gene sequence: CDR1 LNHDA, CDR2 SQIVND (reference sequence). Amplification used 60 Vbeta primers and 13 Jbeta primers. Repertoires were generated with immunoSEQ multiplex PCR, while TCRdb's copy carries only in-frame clones and drops some. This sample has 200,000 to 250,000 clones, with over 80% found just once. Regarding this clone: Its antigen is unknown.

The specimen was PBMCs. The chain is built from TRBV19 and TRBJ1-1; 7 nucleotides align to TRBD1. This clonotype was obtained from a boy aged 2 to 10 in good health and CMV-seronegative. The CDR3 sequence: CASKQGGTEAFF. CDR3 in DNA: TGTGCCAGTAAGCAGGGGGGCACTGAAGCTTTCTTT. Complete variable domain (other parts from reference TRBV19 and TRBJ1-1): DGGITQSPKYLFRKEGQNVTLSCEQNLNHDAMYWYRQDPGQGLRLIYYSQIVNDFQKGDIAEGYSVSREKKESFPLTVTSAQKNPTAFYLCASKQGGTEAFFGQGTRLTVV.